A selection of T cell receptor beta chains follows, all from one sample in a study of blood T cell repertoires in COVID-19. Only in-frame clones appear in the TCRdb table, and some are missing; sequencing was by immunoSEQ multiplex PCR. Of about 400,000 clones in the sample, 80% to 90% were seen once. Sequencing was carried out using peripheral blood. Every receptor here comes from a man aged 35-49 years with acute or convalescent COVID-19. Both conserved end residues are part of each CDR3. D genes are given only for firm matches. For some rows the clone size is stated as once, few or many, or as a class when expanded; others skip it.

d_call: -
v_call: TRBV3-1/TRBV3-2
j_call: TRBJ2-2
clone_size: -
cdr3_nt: TGTGCCAGCAGCCAAACAACCAGGGTAGGCACCGGGGAGCTGTTTTTT
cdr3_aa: CASSQTTRVGTGELFF

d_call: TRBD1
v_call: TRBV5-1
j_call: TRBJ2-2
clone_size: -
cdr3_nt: TGCGCCAGCAGCTCCGACAGGGTCGACACCGGGGAGCTGTTTTTT
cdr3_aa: CASSSDRVDTGELFF

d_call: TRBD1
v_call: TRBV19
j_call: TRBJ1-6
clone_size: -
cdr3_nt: TGTGCCAGTAGTAACAGGGGAAAGGGGTCACCCCTCCACTTT
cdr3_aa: CASSNRGKGSPLHF

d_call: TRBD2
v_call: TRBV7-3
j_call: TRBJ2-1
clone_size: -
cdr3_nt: TGTGCCAGCAGCCCATCGCGGGGGTACAATGAGCAGTTCTTC
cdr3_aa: CASSPSRGYNEQFF

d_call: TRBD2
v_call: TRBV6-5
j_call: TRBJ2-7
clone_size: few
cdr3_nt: TGTGCCAGCAGTTACAGACTAGCGAGGTACTACGAGCAGTACTTC
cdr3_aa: CASSYRLARYYEQYF

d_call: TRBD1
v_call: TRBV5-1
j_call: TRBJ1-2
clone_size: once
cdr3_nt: TGCGCCAGCAGAGACCGGGACAGGGATGTCACAGCCGGACTAACAGCCCATAACTATGGCTACACCTTC
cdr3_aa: CASRDRDRDVTAGLTAHNYGYTF

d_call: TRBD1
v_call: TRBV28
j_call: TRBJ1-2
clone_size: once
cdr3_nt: TGTGCCAGCAGTCCGGGACAGGGTAGCATGGGGGGCTACACCTTC
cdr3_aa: CASSPGQGSMGGYTF

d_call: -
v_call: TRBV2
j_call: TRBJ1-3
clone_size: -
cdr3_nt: TGTGCCAGCAGTGAAGAGGGGGACACCATATATTTT
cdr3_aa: CASSEEGDTIYF

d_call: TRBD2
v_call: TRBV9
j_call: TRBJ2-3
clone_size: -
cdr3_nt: TGTGCCAGCAGCGCGAGAGGGATTAGCGGGGGGGCGAGCACAGATACGCAGTATTTT
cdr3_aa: CASSARGISGGASTDTQYF

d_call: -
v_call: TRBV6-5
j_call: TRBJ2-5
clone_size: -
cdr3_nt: TGTGCCAGCAGTTTGAGGCGCGGTCAAGAGACCCAGTACTTC
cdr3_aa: CASSLRRGQETQYF

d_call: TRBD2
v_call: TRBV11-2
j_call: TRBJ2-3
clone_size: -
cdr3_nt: TGTGCCAGCAGCTTAGTAAGAACTAGCGGTTCAGATACGCAGTATTTT
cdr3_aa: CASSLVRTSGSDTQYF

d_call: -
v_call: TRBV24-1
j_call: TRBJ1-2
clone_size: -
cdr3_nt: TGTGCCACCAGTGACTATAACTATGGCTACACCTTC
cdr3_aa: CATSDYNYGYTF

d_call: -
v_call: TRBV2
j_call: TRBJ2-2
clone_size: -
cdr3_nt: TGTGCCAGCAGTGTAGACAGGTCCGGGGAGCTGTTTTTT
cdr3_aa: CASSVDRSGELFF

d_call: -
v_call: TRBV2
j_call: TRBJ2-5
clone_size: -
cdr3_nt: TGTGCCAGCAGTCTGGCTACTAGTTTGGGGACCCAGTACTTC
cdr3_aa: CASSLATSLGTQYF

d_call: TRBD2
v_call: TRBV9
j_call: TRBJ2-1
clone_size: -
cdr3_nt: TGTGCCAGCAGCGTACGGGCTAGCGGGGAGCAGTTCTTC
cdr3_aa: CASSVRASGEQFF

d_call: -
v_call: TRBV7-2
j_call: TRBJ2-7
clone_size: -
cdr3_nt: TGTGCCAGCAGCTGGAATAGAGGAGGCGAGCAGTACTTC
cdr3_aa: CASSWNRGGEQYF

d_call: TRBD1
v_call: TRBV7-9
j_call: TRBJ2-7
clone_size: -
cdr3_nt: TGTGCCAGCAGCCCCGGACAGGTGAACTACGAGCAGTACTTC
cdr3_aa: CASSPGQVNYEQYF

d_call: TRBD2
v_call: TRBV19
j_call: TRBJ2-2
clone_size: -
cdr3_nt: TGTGCCAGTAGTATGGGACTAGCAGCCGGGGAGCTGTTTTTT
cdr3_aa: CASSMGLAAGELFF

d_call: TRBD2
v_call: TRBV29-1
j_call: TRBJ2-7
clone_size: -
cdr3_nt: TGCAGCGTAGAAACTAGCGGGGGGTCCTACGAGCAGTACTTC
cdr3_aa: CSVETSGGSYEQYF

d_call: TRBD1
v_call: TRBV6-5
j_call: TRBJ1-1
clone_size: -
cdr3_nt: TGTGCCAGCAGTAGAGGGACAGGGAGGACTGAAGCTTTCTTT
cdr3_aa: CASSRGTGRTEAFF

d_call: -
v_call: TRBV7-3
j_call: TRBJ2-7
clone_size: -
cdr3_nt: TGTGCCAGCAGCTTATTTCCAGGGGCCTACGAGCAGTACTTC
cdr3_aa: CASSLFPGAYEQYF

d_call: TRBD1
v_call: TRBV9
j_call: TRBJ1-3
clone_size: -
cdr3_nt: TGTGCCAGCAGCGACGCCCAGGGGGCAGTTGGAAACACCATATATTTT
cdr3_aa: CASSDAQGAVGNTIYF

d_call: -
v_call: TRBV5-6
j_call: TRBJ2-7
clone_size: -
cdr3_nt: TGTGCCAGCAGCGAAAGCAGAGCTAGCTACGAGCAGTACTTC
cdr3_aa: CASSESRASYEQYF

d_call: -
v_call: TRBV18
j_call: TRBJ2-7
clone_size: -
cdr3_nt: TGTGCCAGCTCACCACCGGTGGGGGGAACCTACGAGCAGTACTTC
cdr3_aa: CASSPPVGGTYEQYF

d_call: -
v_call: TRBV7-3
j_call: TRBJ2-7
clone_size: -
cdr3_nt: TGTGCCAGCAGCTTAACCGGTCGCGAGCAGTACTTC
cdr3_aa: CASSLTGREQYF

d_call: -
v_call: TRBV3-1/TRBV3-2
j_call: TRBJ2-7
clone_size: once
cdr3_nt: TGTGCCAGCAGCCGTAACTACGAGCAGTACTTC
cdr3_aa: CASSRNYEQYF

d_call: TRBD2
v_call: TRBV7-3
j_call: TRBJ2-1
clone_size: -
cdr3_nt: TGTGCCAGCAGCTCCCAGCGGGGGGGCTACAATGAGCAGTTCTTC
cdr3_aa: CASSSQRGGYNEQFF

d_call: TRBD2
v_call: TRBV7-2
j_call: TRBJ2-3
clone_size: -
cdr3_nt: TGTGCCAGCAGTTCTTTGGCGGGGGGGACTAACACAGATACGCAGTATTTT
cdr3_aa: CASSSLAGGTNTDTQYF

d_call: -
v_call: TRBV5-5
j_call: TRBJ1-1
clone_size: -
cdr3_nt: TGTGCCAGCAGCTTTTTTTCGGGGGTGAACACTGAAGCTTTCTTT
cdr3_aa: CASSFFSGVNTEAFF

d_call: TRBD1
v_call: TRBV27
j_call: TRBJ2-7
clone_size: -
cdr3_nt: TGTGCCAGTCAGGGGGTCTCCTACGAGCAGTACTTC
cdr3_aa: CASQGVSYEQYF

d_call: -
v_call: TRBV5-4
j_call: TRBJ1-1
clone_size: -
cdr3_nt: TGTGCCAGCAGCTTGGACAGGGCGAACACTGAAGCTTTCTTT
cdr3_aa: CASSLDRANTEAFF

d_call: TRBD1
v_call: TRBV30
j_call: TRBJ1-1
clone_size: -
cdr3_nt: TGTGCCTGGAGCAAATCCTCGGGACAGAGGAACACTGAAGCTTTCTTT
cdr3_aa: CAWSKSSGQRNTEAFF

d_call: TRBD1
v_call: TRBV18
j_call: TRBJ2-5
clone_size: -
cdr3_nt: TGTGCCAGCTCACCGCAAGTGAGACAGGGGGCAGGGGAGACCCAGTACTTC
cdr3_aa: CASSPQVRQGAGETQYF

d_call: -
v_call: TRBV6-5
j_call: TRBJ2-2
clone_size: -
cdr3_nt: TGTGCCAGCAGTTACTCCACAGGGACCGCCGGGGAGCTGTTTTTT
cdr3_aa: CASSYSTGTAGELFF

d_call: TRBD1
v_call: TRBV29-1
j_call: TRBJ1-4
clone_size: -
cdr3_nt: TGCAGCGTTGACTTCAGGGGGACCTATGAAAAACTGTTTTTT
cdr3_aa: CSVDFRGTYEKLFF

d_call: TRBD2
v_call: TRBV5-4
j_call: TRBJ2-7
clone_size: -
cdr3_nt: TGTGCCAGCAGCCCCGGACTAGCGGCCTACGAGCAGTACTTC
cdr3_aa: CASSPGLAAYEQYF

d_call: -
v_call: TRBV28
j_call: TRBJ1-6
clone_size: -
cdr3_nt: TGTGCCAGCAGTTTCTTAGACCTTAGGGGCTCCTATAATTCACCCCTCCACTTT
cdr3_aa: CASSFLDLRGSYNSPLHF

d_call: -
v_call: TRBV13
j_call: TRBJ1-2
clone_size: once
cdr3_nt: TGTGCCAGCAGCCTAGTCGGGGGGCCCAACTATGGCTACACCTTC
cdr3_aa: CASSLVGGPNYGYTF

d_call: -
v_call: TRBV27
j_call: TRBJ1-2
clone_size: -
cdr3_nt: TGTGCCAGCAGTCCCAGGGGTCCCTGGCCTGGCTACACCTTC
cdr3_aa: CASSPRGPWPGYTF

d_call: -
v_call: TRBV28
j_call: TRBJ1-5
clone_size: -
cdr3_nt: TGTGCCAGCAGTTTAGAGCCGGAGACGGTTCAGCCCCAGCATTTT
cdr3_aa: CASSLEPETVQPQHF

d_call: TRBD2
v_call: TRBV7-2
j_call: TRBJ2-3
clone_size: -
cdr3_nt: TGTGCCAGCAGCTTAAGCGGGGGGCCAGCAGATACGCAGTATTTT
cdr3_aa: CASSLSGGPADTQYF

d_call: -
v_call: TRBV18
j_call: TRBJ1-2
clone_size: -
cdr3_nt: TGTGCCAGCTCACCTCCGGAGGGCTATGGCTACACCTTC
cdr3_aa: CASSPPEGYGYTF

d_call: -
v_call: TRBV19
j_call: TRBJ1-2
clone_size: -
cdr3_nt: TGTGCCAGTAGCACCCCCCGGGGTGGAAAAGGCTATGGCTACACCTTC
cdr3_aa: CASSTPRGGKGYGYTF

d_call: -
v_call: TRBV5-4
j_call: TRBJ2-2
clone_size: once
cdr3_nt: TGTGCCAGCACGGGGGGCCAGGGTCGGACCGGGGAGCTGTTTTTT
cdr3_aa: CASTGGQGRTGELFF

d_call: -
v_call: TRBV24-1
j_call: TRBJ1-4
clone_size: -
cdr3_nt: TGTGCCACCAGCCGAGGGTGGCTCGAACTGTTTTTT
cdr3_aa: CATSRGWLELFF

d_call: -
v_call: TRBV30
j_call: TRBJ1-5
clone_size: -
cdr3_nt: TGTGCCTGGAGTGTAAAGGGAGATCAGCCCCAGCATTTT
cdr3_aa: CAWSVKGDQPQHF

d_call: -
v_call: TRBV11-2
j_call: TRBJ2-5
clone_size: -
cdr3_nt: TGTGCCAGCAGCTCCTGGGTCGCGACAGAGGCCCAAGAGACCCAGTACTTC
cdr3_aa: CASSSWVATEAQETQYF

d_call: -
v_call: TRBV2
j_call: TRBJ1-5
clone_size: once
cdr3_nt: TGTGCCAGCCTCAGGGATAGCAATCAGCCCCAGCATTTT
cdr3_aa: CASLRDSNQPQHF

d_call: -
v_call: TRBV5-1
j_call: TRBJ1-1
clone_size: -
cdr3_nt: TGCGCCAGCAGCTTGGAACCCAGACACTACACTGAAGCTTTCTTT
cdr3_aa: CASSLEPRHYTEAFF

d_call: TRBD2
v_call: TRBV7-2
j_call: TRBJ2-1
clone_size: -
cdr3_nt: TGTGCCAGCAGCTTTGGAGCGGGGGGTTACAATGAGCAGTTCTTC
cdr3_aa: CASSFGAGGYNEQFF

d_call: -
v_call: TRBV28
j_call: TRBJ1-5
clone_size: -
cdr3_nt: TGTGCCAGCAGTACAGGGATGGGAAATCAGCCCCAGCATTTT
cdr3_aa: CASSTGMGNQPQHF

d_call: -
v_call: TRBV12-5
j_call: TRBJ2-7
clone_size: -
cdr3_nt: TGTGCTAGTGGTTCCGGGACAGGTTTCCCTAGCGGTTCTTCCTACGAGCAGTACTTC
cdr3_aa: CASGSGTGFPSGSSYEQYF

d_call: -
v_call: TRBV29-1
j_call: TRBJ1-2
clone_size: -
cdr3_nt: TGCAGCGTTGCGGGGGGGCTAAAATATGGCTACACCTTC
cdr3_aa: CSVAGGLKYGYTF

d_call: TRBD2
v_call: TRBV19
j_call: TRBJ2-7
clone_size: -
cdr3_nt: TGTGCCAGTAGTCCCGTCCTAGCGGACTCCTACGAGCAGTACTTC
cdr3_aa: CASSPVLADSYEQYF

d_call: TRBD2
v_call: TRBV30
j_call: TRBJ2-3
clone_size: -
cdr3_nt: TGTGCCCAGGTAGCGGGAGAAAAGAGGAGGTCAGATACGCAGTATTTT
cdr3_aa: CAQVAGEKRRSDTQYF